This T cell receptor (beta chain) came from a study of T cell repertoires in aging, cancer and after chemotherapy. Overall study context: Donors were grouped into six age bands spanning 30 or younger through 70 or older.

With respect to this clonotype: Its antigen is unknown.

TCR beta rearrangements were amplified from peripheral blood genomic DNA. CDR1 is DFQATT and CDR2 is SNEGSKA in the germline V gene (reference sequence). V gave up 6 bases and J gave up 7 bases; unmatched junction bases: 11. This CDR3 region has 14 residues. Multiplex touch-down PCR with TRB-A/B primers amplified rearranged V-D-J TRB sequences. TCRdb itself ran the multiplex PCR reads through MiXCR, one entry per CDR3 protein. This table has about 1,200 distinct CDR3 sequences, 30% appearing once. Study outcomes and limitations: Age-matched healthy donors had significantly more diverse, less clonal blood TCR repertoires than untreated cancer patients. In cancer patients, declining TCR diversity with age involved lost richness and lost evenness.

The source is a human donor with a solid tumor. The chain couples TRBV20-1 to TRBJ2-1, with 8 bases lining up with TRBD1. Sequences were obtained from blood. The CDR3 protein is CSALGAGGENEQFF. The CDR3 bases are TGCAGTGCCTTGGGGGCAGGGGGCGAGAATGAGCAGTTCTTC.